Listed below are T cell receptor beta chains from one sample, sequenced in a study of T cells in Graves' hyperthyroidism and ophthalmopathy. TCRdb fed the multiplex PCR reads into MiXCR, producing one record per CDR3 protein. The data contain over 350,000 distinct CDR3 sequences, approximately 14% of them seen just once; the ten biggest clones take up roughly 13%. The sequenced material came from blood. The receptors were sampled from a man aged 18-30 years with Graves' ophthalmopathy. Both conserved end residues are part of each CDR3. The D gene is left open where the match is weak. Only part of the rows carry a size: once, few, many, or a class if the clone is expanded.

d_call	v_call	j_call	clone_size	cdr3_nt	cdr3_aa
NA	TRBV11-2	TRBJ2-3	many	TGTGCCAGCAGCGAAGGGGTCCCAGATACGCAGTATTTT	CASSEGVPDTQYF
TRBD1	TRBV28	TRBJ1-2	NA	TGTGCCAGCAGGGTTGAGGGGGCGCGGCAGGGCTACACCTTC	CASRVEGARQGYTF
NA	TRBV2	TRBJ2-7	many	TGTGCCAGCAGTACACCCCTGGAGCAGTACTTC	CASSTPLEQYF
TRBD1	TRBV20-1	TRBJ1-1	many	TGCAGTGCTAGAGGGGACAGGGGGGGGGACACTGAAGCTTTCTTT	CSARGDRGGDTEAFF
NA	TRBV7-2	TRBJ2-3	NA	TGTGCCAGCAGCTACGTTGCGGGGGATACGCAGTATTTT	CASSYVAGDTQYF
NA	TRBV6-1	TRBJ1-1	NA	TGTGCCAGCAGGACAGGCTACACTGAAGCTTTCTTT	CASRTGYTEAFF
TRBD2	TRBV20-1	TRBJ2-3	NA	TGCAGTGCTAGACCAGCGGGGGGCACAGATACGCAGTATTTT	CSARPAGGTDTQYF
NA	TRBV14	TRBJ2-3	many	TGTGCCAGCAGTCCAGGGCATGGCGGGACGGCAGATACGCAGTATTTT	CASSPGHGGTADTQYF
NA	TRBV4-1	TRBJ2-7	few	TGCGCCAGCAGCCAAGAGACGGGCGGGTTCTACGAGCAGTACTTC	CASSQETGGFYEQYF
NA	TRBV6-1	TRBJ1-4	many	TGTGCCAGCAGTTCAGGGGCCACCGGAAAACTGTTTTTT	CASSSGATGKLFF
NA	TRBV4-1	TRBJ1-1	NA	TGCGCCAGCAGCCAAGATCCCAACACTGAAGCTTTCTTT	CASSQDPNTEAFF
TRBD1	TRBV30	TRBJ2-2	few	TGTGCCGCATCATTCAGGACAGGGCCGGACACCGGGGAGCTGTTTTTT	CAASFRTGPDTGELFF
NA	TRBV7-9	TRBJ2-7	many	TGTGCCAGCAGCCCCGACGGCCGCTACGAGCAGTACTTC	CASSPDGRYEQYF
TRBD2	TRBV29-1	TRBJ2-1	many	TGCAGCCTTCAAGTACTAGCGGGGGGAGGGGATGAGCAGTTCTTC	CSLQVLAGGGDEQFF
NA	TRBV11-1	TRBJ2-7	many	TGTGCCAGCAGCTTCGGAAGCGAACAGGTCCTCTACGAGCAGTACTTC	CASSFGSEQVLYEQYF
TRBD1	TRBV4-1	TRBJ2-7	many	TGCGCCAGCAGGTACGCCGTTGGGACAGGGCCCTACGAGCAGTACTTC	CASRYAVGTGPYEQYF
NA	TRBV27	TRBJ2-7	many	TGTGCCAGCAAGGGGGTCCAAATCTCCTACGAGCAGTACTTC	CASKGVQISYEQYF
NA	TRBV20-1	TRBJ1-6	few	TGCAGTGCTAGAGATGGAGCTGGGGGATATAATTCACCCCTCCACTTT	CSARDGAGGYNSPLHF
NA	TRBV27	TRBJ2-5	many	TGTGCCAGCAGTTTCGGCAGGAGACAAGAGACCCAGTACTTC	CASSFGRRQETQYF
NA	TRBV3-1	TRBJ2-7	many	TGTGCCAGCAGCCAAGATCACGGGCACGAGCAGTACTTC	CASSQDHGHEQYF
TRBD2	TRBV7-2	TRBJ2-1	many	TGTGCCAGCAGCTTATACGGCGGGGGGAAGTACAATGAGCAGTTCTTC	CASSLYGGGKYNEQFF
NA	TRBV7-9	TRBJ1-3	NA	TGTGCCAGCAGCCAAGCGCGGGGCCCTGGAAACACCATATATTTT	CASSQARGPGNTIYF
NA	TRBV10-3	TRBJ2-5	many	TGTGCCATCAGTGTCTTAGGCCAAGAGACCCAGTACTTC	CAISVLGQETQYF
TRBD2	TRBV6-6	TRBJ2-3	NA	TGTGCCAGCAGTTACACGGGGGGGCCGGGAGATACGCAGTATTTT	CASSYTGGPGDTQYF
TRBD2	TRBV20-1	TRBJ2-7	many	TGCAGTGCTAACAGCGGGGCGGCCTACGAGCAGTACTTC	CSANSGAAYEQYF
NA	TRBV19	TRBJ2-2	many	TGTGCCAGTAGTATAACCCCGGCTGCGAACACCGGGGAGCTGTTTTTT	CASSITPAANTGELFF
NA	TRBV18	TRBJ2-5	many	TGTGCCAGCTCGGTTGGGACGCTGGCCGAGACCCAGTACTTC	CASSVGTLAETQYF
NA	TRBV5-5	TRBJ1-3	many	TGTGCCAGCAGCTTGGATGGCACCATATATTTT	CASSLDGTIYF
TRBD2	TRBV18	TRBJ2-7	many	TGTGCCAGCTCACCACAAGGACTAGCGACATACGAGCAGTACTTC	CASSPQGLATYEQYF